The present entry profiles one TCR beta chain with its context. Its antigen remains unknown. The assay was immunoSEQ multiplex PCR, and TCRdb's table has in-frame clones only and misses some. This sample yields about 1,600 clones, of which less than 90% are seen a single time; around 21% belongs to the top ten. This entry comes from a study of brain metastases from non-small cell lung cancer. Study-level results: Compared with their matched primary tumors, roughly 60% of brain metastases showed expanded T-cell clones. Paired brain metastases and primary tumors largely shared TCR repertoires. T-cell infiltration was lower in brain metastases than primaries (P < 0.001).

The TCR comes from a donor aged 40 or over with non-small cell lung cancer. Material: primary lung tumor tissue.

Written as DNA, the CDR3 is TGTGCCAGCAGCCAAGAGACCGCCAACTATGGCTACACCTTC. Translated: CASSQETANYGYTF. This chain joins TRBV4-2 and TRBJ1-2; D call uncertain. This CDR3 is 14 amino acids long. Germline CDR1 is LGHNA and CDR2 is YNFKEQ. The V and J ends lost 0 bases and 2 bases respectively, with 7 bases between them.